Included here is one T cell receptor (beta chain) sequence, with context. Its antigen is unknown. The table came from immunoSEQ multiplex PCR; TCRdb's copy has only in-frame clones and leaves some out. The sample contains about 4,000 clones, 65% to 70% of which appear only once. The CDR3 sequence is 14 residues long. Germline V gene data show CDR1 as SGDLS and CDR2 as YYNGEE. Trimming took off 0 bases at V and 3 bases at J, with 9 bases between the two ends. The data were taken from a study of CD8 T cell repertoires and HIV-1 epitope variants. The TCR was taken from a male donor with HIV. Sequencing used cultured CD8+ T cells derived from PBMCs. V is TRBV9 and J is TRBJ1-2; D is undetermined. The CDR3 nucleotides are TGTGCCAGCAGCGTAGTAGAGGGCGACTATGGCTACACCTTC. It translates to CASSVVEGDYGYTF. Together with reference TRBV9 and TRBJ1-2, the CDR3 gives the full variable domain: DSGVTQTPKHLITATGQRVTLRCSPRSGDLSVYWYQQSLDQGLQFLIQYYNGEERAKGNILERFSAQQFPDLHSELNLSSLELGDSALYFCASSVVEGDYGYTFGSGTRLTVV.